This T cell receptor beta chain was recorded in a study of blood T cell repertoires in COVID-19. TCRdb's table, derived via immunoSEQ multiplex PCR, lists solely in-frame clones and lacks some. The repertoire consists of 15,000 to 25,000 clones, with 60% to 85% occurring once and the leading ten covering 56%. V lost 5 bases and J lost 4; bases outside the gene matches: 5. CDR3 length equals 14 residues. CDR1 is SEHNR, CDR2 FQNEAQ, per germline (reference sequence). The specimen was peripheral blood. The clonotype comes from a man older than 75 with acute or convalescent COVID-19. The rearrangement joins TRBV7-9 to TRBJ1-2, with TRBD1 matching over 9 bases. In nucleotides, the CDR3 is TGTGCCAGCAGCCCGGGACAGGGCACCTATGGCTACACCTTC. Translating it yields CASSPGQGTYGYTF.